This T cell receptor beta chain emerged from a study of T-cell reconstitution after alpha-beta-depleted transplantation in children. Whole-study results and caveats: The study traced high day-60 TCRbeta diversity in some patients to surviving recipient T cells and thymic progenitors. Several hundred expanded graft clones reportedly were the source of alpha-beta T cells about two months after transplant. It was newly produced T cells that mostly accounted for T-cell counts and diversity one year after transplant.

This clonotype was observed at least ten times. Its antigen is not identified. Preparing the TCRbeta library involved the use of unique molecular identifiers. TCRdb re-called the PCR reads through MiXCR, storing one row per CDR3 protein. This table holds fewer than 350,000 distinct CDR3 sequences, more than 9% found once. The CDR3 loop spans 15 amino acids. Trimming cost V 4 bases and J 6 bases; bases outside gene matches: 6. Germline assignment: CDR1 SGHTA and CDR2 FQGNSA. The TCR comes from a male patient aged 2 to 10 who had a stem cell transplant for chronic granulomatous disease, so the T cells may come from the graft donor. The sequences come from peripheral blood, collected 180 days after TCRalphabeta/CD19-depleted stem cell transplant. The chain employs TRBV7-2 and TRBJ2-1; 10 positions match TRBD1. In nucleotides, the CDR3 is TGTGCCAGCAGCTCCAGGACAGGGGGATCCAATGAGCAGTTCTTC. Encoded protein: CASSSRTGGSNEQFF.